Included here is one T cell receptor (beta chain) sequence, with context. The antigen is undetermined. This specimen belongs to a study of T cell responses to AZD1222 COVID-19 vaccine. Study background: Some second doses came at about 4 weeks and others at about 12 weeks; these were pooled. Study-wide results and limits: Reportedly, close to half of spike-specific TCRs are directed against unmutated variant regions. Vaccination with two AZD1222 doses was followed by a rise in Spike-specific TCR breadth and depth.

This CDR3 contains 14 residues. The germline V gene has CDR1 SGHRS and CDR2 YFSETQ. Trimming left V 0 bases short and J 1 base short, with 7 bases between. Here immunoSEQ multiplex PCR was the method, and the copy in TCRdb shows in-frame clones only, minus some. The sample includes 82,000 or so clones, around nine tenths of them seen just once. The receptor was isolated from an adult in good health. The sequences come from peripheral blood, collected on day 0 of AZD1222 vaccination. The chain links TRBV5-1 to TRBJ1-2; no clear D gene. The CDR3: CASSLEPSNYGYTF. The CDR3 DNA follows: TGCGCCAGCAGCTTGGAGCCGAGTAACTATGGCTACACCTTC.